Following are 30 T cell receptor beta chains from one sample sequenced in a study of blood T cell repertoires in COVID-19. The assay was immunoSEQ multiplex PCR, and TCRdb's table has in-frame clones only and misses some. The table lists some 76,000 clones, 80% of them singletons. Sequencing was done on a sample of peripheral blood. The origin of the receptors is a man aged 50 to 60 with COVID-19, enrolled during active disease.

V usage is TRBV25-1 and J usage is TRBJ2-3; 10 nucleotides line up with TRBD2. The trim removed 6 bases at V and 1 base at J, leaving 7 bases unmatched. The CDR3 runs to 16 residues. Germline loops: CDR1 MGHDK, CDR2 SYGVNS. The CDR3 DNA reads TGTGCCAGCAGCTCCTCAACTAGCGGGGGCACAGATACGCAGTATTTT. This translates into CASSSSTSGGTDTQYF.

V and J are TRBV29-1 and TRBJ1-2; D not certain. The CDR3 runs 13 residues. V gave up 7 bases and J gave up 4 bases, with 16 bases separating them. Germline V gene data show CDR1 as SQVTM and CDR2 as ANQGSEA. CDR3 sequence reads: CSANQAPFYGYTF. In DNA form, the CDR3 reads TGCAGCGCTAACCAGGCCCCCTTCTATGGCTACACCTTC.

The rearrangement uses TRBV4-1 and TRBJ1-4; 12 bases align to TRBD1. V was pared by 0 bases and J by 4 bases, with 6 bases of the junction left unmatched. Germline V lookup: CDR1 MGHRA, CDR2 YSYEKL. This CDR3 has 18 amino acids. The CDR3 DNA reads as TGCGCCAGCAGCCAAGAGGGACAGGGGGCGTCTATTAATGAAAAACTGTTTTTT. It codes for CASSQEGQGASINEKLFF.

CDR3 residues: CAWRTGTGSYNEQFF. CDR3 DNA sequence: TGTGCCTGGAGGACCGGGACAGGGTCTTACAATGAGCAGTTCTTC. V is TRBV30 and J is TRBJ2-1; 9 bases fit TRBD1. The V segment lost 3 bases and the J segment 4 bases; nucleotides outside the gene matches: 7. Germline CDR1 is GTSNPN and CDR2 is SVGIG (reference sequence). The CDR3 extends over 15 amino acids.

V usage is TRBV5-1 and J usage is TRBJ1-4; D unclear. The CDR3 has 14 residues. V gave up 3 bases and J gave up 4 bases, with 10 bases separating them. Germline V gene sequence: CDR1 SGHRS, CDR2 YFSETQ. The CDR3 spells CASSSGSGNEKLFF. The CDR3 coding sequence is TGCGCCAGCAGCTCCGGGTCTGGTAATGAAAAACTGTTTTTT.

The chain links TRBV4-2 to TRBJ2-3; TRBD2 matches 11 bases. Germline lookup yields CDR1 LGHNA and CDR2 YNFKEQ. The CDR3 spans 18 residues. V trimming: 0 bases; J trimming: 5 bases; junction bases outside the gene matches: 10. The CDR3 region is CASSQDTASGRWGDTQYF. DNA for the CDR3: TGTGCCAGCAGCCAAGACACAGCTAGCGGGAGGTGGGGAGATACGCAGTATTTT.

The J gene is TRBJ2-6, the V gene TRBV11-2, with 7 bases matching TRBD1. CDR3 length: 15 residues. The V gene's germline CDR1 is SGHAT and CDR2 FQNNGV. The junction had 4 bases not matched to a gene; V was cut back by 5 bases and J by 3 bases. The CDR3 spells CASSQTGSGANVLTF. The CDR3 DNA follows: TGTGCCAGCAGCCAGACAGGGAGTGGGGCCAACGTCCTGACTTTC.

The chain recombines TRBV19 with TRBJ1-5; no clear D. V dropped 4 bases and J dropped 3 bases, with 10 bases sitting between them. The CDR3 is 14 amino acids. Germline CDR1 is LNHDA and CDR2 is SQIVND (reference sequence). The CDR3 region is CASSKATINQPQHF. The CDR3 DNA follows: TGTGCCAGTAGTAAGGCCACTATCAATCAGCCCCAGCATTTT.

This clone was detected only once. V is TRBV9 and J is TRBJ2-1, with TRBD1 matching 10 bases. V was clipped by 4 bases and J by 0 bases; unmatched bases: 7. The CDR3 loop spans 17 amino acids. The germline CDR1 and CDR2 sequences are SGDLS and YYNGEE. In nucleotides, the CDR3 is TGTGCCAGCAGCCCCGGGACAGGGGCCAGCTCCTACAATGAGCAGTTCTTC. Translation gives CASSPGTGASSYNEQFF.

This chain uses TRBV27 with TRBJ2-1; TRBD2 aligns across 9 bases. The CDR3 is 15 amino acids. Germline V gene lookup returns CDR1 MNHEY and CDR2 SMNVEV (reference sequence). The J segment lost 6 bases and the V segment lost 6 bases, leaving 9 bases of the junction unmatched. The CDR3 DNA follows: TGTGCCAGCAGGCCCGTAGCGGGAGACCGCAATGAGCAGTTCTTC. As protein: CASRPVAGDRNEQFF.

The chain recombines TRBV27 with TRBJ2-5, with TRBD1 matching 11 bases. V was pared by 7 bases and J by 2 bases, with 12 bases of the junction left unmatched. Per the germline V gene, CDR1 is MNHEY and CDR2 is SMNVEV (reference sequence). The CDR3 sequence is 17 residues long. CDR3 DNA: TGTGCCAGCAATAAAAGGGACAGGGGGGAAGTACAAGAGACCCAGTACTTC. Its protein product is CASNKRDRGEVQETQYF.

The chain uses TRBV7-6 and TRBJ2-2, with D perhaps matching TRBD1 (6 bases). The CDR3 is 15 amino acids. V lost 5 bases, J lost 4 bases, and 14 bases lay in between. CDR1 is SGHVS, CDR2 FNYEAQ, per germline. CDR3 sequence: CASSKGEPPTGELFF. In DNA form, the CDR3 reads TGTGCCAGCAGCAAGGGGGAGCCACCCACCGGGGAGCTGTTTTTT.

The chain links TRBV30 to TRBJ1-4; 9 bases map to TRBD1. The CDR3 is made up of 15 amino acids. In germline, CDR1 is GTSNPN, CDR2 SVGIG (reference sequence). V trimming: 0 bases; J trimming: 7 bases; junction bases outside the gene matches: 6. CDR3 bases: TGTGCCTGGAGTGTACATAGGGACAGGGTTGAAAAACTGTTTTTT. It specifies CAWSVHRDRVEKLFF.

The CDR3 region is CAWAQGGEKLFF. The CDR3 bases are TGTGCCTGGGCCCAGGGTGGTGAAAAACTGTTTTTT. The rearrangement links TRBV30 to TRBJ1-4; possible D gene TRBD1, 5 bases. V was clipped by 5 bases and J by 7 bases, with 11 bases between them. Germline CDR1 GTSNPN, CDR2 SVGIG (reference sequence). The CDR3 is made up of 12 amino acids.

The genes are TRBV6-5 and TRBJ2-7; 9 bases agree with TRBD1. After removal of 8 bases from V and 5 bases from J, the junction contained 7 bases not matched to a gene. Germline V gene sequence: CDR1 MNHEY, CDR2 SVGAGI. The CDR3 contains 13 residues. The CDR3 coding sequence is TGTGCCAGCGGCAGGACAGGGGCAAACGAGCAGTACTTC. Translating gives CASGRTGANEQYF.

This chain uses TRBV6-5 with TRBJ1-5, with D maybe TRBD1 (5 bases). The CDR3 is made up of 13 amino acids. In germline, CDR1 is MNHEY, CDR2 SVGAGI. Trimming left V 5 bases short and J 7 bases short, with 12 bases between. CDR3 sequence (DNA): TGTGCCAGCAGTCAGGGTGTGGGCCAGCCCCAGCATTTT. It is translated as CASSQGVGQPQHF.

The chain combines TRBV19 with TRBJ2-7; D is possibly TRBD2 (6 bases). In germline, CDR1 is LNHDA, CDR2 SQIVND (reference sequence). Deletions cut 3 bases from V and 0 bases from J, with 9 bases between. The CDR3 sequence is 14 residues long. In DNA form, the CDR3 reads TGTGCCAGTAGTATCGGGGGTCTCTCCTACGAGCAGTACTTC. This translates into CASSIGGLSYEQYF.

The CDR3, as DNA: TGTGCCAGCGCGACGTCATACTCTAGCTCTGGGGCCAACGTCCTGACTTTC. It translates to CASATSYSSSGANVLTF. V usage is TRBV28 and J usage is TRBJ2-6; D is uncertain. From germline, CDR1 is MDHEN and CDR2 SYDVKM. Trimming cost V 8 bases and J 0 bases, with 17 bases left between them. CDR3 length: 17 residues. Looking up the rest from reference TRBV28 and TRBJ2-6 gives the full variable domain: DVKVTQSSRYLVKRTGEKVFLECVQDMDHENMFWYRQDPGLGLRLIYFSYDVKMKEKGDIPEGYSVSREKKERFSLILESASTNQTSMYLCASATSYSSSGANVLTFGAGSRLTVL.

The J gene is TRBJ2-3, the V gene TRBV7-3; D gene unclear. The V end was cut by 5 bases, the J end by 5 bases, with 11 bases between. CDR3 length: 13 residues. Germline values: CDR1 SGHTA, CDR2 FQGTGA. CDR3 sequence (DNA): TGTGCCAGCAGCATAAACATCCGAGATACGCAGTATTTT. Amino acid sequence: CASSINIRDTQYF.

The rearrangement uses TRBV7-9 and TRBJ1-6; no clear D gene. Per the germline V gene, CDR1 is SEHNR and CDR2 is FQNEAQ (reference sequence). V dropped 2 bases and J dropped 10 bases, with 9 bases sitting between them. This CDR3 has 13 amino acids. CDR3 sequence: CASSLTGSSPLHF. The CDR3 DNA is TGTGCCAGCAGCTTAACCGGGAGCTCACCCCTCCACTTT.

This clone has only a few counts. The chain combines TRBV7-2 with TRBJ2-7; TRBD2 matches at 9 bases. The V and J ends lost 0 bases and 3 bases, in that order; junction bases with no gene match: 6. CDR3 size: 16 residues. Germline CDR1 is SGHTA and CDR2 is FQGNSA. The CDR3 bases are TGTGCCAGCAGCTTAGCAGGTAGCGGGAGAGGCTACGAGCAGTACTTC. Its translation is CASSLAGSGRGYEQYF.

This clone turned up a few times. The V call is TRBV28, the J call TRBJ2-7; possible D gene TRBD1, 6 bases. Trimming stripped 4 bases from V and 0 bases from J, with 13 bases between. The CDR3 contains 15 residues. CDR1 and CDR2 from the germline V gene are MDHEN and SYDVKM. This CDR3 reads CASSSRDTVSYEQYF. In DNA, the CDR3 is TGTGCCAGCAGTTCCCGGGACACCGTCTCCTACGAGCAGTACTTC.

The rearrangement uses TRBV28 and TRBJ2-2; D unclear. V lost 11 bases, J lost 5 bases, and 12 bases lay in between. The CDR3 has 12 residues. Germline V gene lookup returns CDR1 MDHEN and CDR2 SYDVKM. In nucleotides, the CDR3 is TGTGCCGGCAAGTCAGGTACCGGGGAGCTGTTTTTT. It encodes CAGKSGTGELFF. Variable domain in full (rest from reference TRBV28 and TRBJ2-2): DVKVTQSSRYLVKRTGEKVFLECVQDMDHENMFWYRQDPGLGLRLIYFSYDVKMKEKGDIPEGYSVSREKKERFSLILESASTNQTSMYLCAGKSGTGELFFGEGSRLTVL.

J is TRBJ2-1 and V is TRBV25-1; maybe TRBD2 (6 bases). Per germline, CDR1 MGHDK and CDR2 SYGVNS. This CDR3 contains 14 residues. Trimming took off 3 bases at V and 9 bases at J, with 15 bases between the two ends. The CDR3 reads CASSEEGSFVEQFF. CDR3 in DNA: TGTGCCAGCAGTGAGGAGGGCTCGTTCGTTGAGCAGTTCTTC.

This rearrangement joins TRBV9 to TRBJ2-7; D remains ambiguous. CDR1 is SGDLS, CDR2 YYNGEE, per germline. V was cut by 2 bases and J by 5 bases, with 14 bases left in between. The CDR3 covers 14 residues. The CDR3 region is CASSVRLWRHEQYF. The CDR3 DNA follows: TGTGCCAGCAGCGTTCGACTGTGGCGGCACGAGCAGTACTTC.

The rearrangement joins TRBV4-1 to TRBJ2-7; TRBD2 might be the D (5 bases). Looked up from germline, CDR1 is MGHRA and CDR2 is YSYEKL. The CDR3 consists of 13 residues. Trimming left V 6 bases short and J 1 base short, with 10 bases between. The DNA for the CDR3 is TGCGCCAGCAGAAGCCCGGGATCCTACGAGCAGTACTTC. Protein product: CASRSPGSYEQYF.

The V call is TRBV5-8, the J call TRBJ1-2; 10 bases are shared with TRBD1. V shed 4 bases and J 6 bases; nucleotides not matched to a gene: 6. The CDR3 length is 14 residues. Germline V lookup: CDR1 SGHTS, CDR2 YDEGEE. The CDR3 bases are TGTGCCAGCAGCCTGGGGGGGACAGGGGATGGCTACACCTTC. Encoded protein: CASSLGGTGDGYTF.

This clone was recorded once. CDR3 amino acids: CASSDSRDRVAPAFF. The CDR3 DNA reads TGTGCCAGCTCCGACTCGCGCGACAGGGTGGCTCCAGCTTTCTTT. The chain recombines TRBV18 with TRBJ1-1, with 7 bases fitting TRBD1. CDR1 KGHSH and CDR2 LQKENI come from the germline V gene. The CDR3 has 15 amino acids. The J segment lost 10 bases and the V segment lost 6 bases, leaving 17 bases of the junction unmatched.

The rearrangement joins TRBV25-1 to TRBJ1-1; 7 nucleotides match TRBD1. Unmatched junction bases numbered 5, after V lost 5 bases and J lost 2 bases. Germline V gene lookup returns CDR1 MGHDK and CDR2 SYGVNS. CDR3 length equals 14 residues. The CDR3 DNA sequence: TGTGCCAGCAGTTTGACAGGGAGAAACACTGAAGCTTTCTTT. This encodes CASSLTGRNTEAFF.

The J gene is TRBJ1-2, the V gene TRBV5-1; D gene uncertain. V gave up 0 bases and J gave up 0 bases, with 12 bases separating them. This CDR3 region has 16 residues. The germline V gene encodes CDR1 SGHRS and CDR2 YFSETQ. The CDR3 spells CASSLVAAHTNYGYTF. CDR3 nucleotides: TGCGCCAGCAGCTTGGTGGCAGCGCACACTAACTATGGCTACACCTTC.